This T cell receptor (beta chain) was observed in a study of blood T cell repertoires in COVID-19. The germline V gene has CDR1 LGHNA and CDR2 YNFKEQ. The CDR3 runs 15 residues. The junction had 9 bases not matched to a gene; V was cut back by 3 bases and J by 6 bases. The repertoire was sequenced with immunoSEQ multiplex PCR; TCRdb's copy has only in-frame clones and lacks some. The repertoire holds around 500,000 clones, more than 75% seen once, with less than 2% in the top ten. The table lists this clone with a count of one. Symptom resolution, clearance, or two negative PCRs marked donors in Cohort 3 as recovered.

The TCR originated in a woman aged 35 to 49 who had recovered from COVID-19. The chain links TRBV4-2 to TRBJ2-7, with 9 bases identical to TRBD1. Specimen: PBMCs or T cells enriched from blood (not recorded which). CDR3 sequence reads: CASSHRRETGGEQYF. In DNA form, the CDR3 reads TGTGCCAGCAGCCATAGAAGGGAGACAGGGGGCGAGCAGTACTTC.